These T cell receptor beta chains were read from a single sample in a study of T cell responses to AZD1222 COVID-19 vaccine. Sequencing used immunoSEQ multiplex PCR; TCRdb keeps in-frame clones, though not all of them. In the table there are approximately 150,000 clones, around 88% of which are singletons. This material consisted of peripheral blood, taken on day 0 of MenACWY control vaccination. The receptor set was obtained from an adult in good health. Each CDR3 is given with its conserved first and last residue. A D gene is named only where the DNA matches it firmly.

D: .
length: 13
V: TRBV29-1
CDR3: CSARRGANEKLFF

D: TRBD2
length: 16
V: TRBV7-3
CDR3: CASSFGAGGHQETQYF

D: .
length: 13
V: TRBV28
CDR3: CASSPGIGQPQHF

D: .
length: 15
V: TRBV4-1
CDR3: CASSLGGGVNEKLFF

D: TRBD2
length: 15
V: TRBV6-6
CDR3: CASSYSPSGISEQFF

D: TRBD2
length: 14
V: TRBV9
CDR3: CASSSLAITDTQYF

D: .
length: 14
V: TRBV19
CDR3: CASSRDGINYGYTF

D: TRBD1
length: 15
V: TRBV7-9
CDR3: CASSSARGPYNEQFF

D: TRBD1
length: 15
V: TRBV18
CDR3: CASSPTGGTGNTIYF

D: .
length: 12
V: TRBV6-5
CDR3: CASSLGTYEQYF

D: .
length: 14
V: TRBV19
CDR3: CASSIEKGVPEAFF

D: .
length: 16
V: TRBV14
CDR3: CASSPRRGASTDTQYF

D: TRBD1
length: 14
V: TRBV28
CDR3: CASRRTGKNSPLHF